Listed here are 25 T cell receptor beta chains from one sample, sequenced in a study of T cells in Graves' hyperthyroidism and ophthalmopathy. Amplification of TCR beta CDR3 regions used RNA as the template. The HTBI primer set served for first-round RT-PCR of the TCR CDR3. TCRdb called the multiplex PCR reads again in MiXCR, with one record for every CDR3 protein. The sample contains about 520,000 distinct CDR3 sequences, 24% of which appear only once. Input material: blood. The receptor set was obtained from a woman aged 25 to 39 with Graves' ophthalmopathy.

Ten or more counts support this clonotype. This sequence joins TRBV20-1 and TRBJ2-5; TRBD2 matches 10 bases. After removal of 4 bases from V and 5 bases from J, the junction contained 10 bases not matched to a gene. The CDR3 length is 15 residues. CDR1 and CDR2 (germline): DFQATT, SNEGSKA (reference sequence). CDR3 protein: CSAIDLAGGRETQYF. Here the CDR3 DNA reads TGCAGTGCTATAGACTTAGCGGGGGGAAGGGAGACCCAGTACTTC.

This clonotype was detected many times. J is TRBJ1-2 and V is TRBV20-1, with 9 bases aligning to TRBD1. The CDR3 contains 14 residues. Germline V gene data show CDR1 as DFQATT and CDR2 as SNEGSKA (reference sequence). Trimming cost V 6 bases and J 0 bases; bases outside gene matches: 5. CDR3 residues: CSAPRDRANYGYTF. CDR3 in DNA: TGCAGTGCGCCCCGGGACAGGGCTAACTATGGCTACACCTTC.

This clonotype was seen at least ten times. The chain recombines TRBV6-1 with TRBJ1-3; tentatively, D is TRBD1 (6 bases). The CDR3 loop spans 13 amino acids. Germline CDR1 is MNHNS and CDR2 is SASEGT. V was pared by 9 bases and J by 4 bases, with 13 bases between. The CDR3 region has the DNA TGTGCCAGTATCAGGGGAGACGGAAACACCATATATTTT. Amino acids: CASIRGDGNTIYF.

The CDR3 region is CSARGAILLGEQYF. The CDR3, as DNA: TGCAGTGCTAGAGGGGCCATCTTGCTCGGGGAGCAGTACTTC. J is TRBJ2-7 and V is TRBV20-1; no firm D call. CDR1 DFQATT and CDR2 SNEGSKA come from the germline V gene (reference sequence). Between the trimmed V and J ends, which lost 1 base and 7 bases, there was a span of 17 bases. The CDR3 runs to 14 residues.

This clonotype was seen a few times. CDR3 amino acids: CASSLGVGGDQPQHF. DNA for the CDR3: TGTGCCAGCAGTTTGGGGGTCGGAGGAGATCAGCCCCAGCATTTT. The rearrangement uses TRBV12-3 or TRBV12-4 and TRBJ1-5; perhaps TRBD1 as D (5 bases). Trimming shortened V by 3 bases and J by 5 bases, and 14 bases separated the two germline ends. The CDR3 is made up of 15 amino acids.

The J gene is TRBJ1-2, the V gene TRBV5-6; no clear D gene. The CDR3 has 13 amino acids. Per the germline V gene, CDR1 is SGHDT and CDR2 is YYEEEE. The V end lost 4 bases, the J end lost 4 bases, and 11 bases lay between the germline ends. CDR3: CASSTSSSYGYTF. Written as DNA, the CDR3 is TGTGCCAGCAGCACATCCTCTAGCTATGGCTACACCTTC.

This clonotype was detected ten times or more. In DNA form, the CDR3 reads TGTGCCAGCTCCGAGGGGGGGCCGGGCAATCAGCCCCAGCATTTT. Protein product: CASSEGGPGNQPQHF. The gene calls are TRBV2 and TRBJ1-5; perhaps TRBD1 as D (6 bases). CDR3 length: 15 amino acids. Germline-derived CDR1 and CDR2 are SNHLY and FYNNEI. V shed 8 bases and J shed 2 bases, with 16 bases lying between them. Drawing the rest from reference TRBV2 and TRBJ1-5, the complete variable domain is EPEVTQTPSHQVTQMGQEVILRCVPISNHLYFYWYRQILGQKVEFLVSFYNNEISEKSEIFDDQFSVERPDGSNFTLKIRSTKLEDSAMYFCASSEGGPGNQPQHFGDGTRLSIL.

In this sample, this clonotype turned up many times. This rearrangement joins TRBV9 to TRBJ1-2; 11 nucleotides match TRBD1. The CDR3 is 14 amino acids. From germline, CDR1 is SGDLS and CDR2 YYNGEE. V shed 4 bases and J 7 bases; nucleotides not matched to a gene: 6. The CDR3: CASSFGQGARGYTF. For the CDR3, the DNA is TGTGCCAGCAGCTTTGGACAGGGGGCGCGTGGCTACACCTTC.

This clonotype came up many times. The chain uses TRBV29-1 and TRBJ1-2; D is uncertain. V was cut by 5 bases and J by 4 bases, with 11 bases left in between. Germline V gene data show CDR1 as SQVTM and CDR2 as ANQGSEA. CDR3 size: 12 residues. CDR3 amino acids: CSVPTLAYGYTF. For the CDR3, the DNA is TGCAGCGTTCCAACCCTGGCCTATGGCTACACCTTC.

This clonotype was observed at least ten times. The chain recombines TRBV12-3 or TRBV12-4 with TRBJ1-2; D call uncertain. The CDR3 is made up of 13 amino acids. V was pared by 8 bases and J by 4 bases, with 14 bases between. CDR3 sequence reads: CASGVGGPYGYTF. DNA of the CDR3: TGTGCCAGCGGGGTGGGCGGCCCCTATGGCTACACCTTC.

The rearrangement links TRBV27 to TRBJ1-1; D call uncertain. Germline CDR1 MNHEY, CDR2 SMNVEV (reference sequence). The germline V and J ends were trimmed by 0 bases and 0 bases, with 8 bases remaining between them. The CDR3 covers 15 residues. CDR3 in amino acids: CASSLSLRLNTEAFF. In nucleotides, the CDR3 is TGTGCCAGCAGTTTATCCCTCAGGCTGAACACTGAAGCTTTCTTT.

This clonotype was seen repeatedly, ten times or more. This rearrangement joins TRBV15 to TRBJ2-2; no firm D call. The CDR3 spans 14 residues. The germline gives CDR1 LNHNV, CDR2 YYDKDF (reference sequence). Trimming stripped 2 bases from V and 6 bases from J, with 10 bases between. The CDR3 sequence is CATSRRRQSGELFF. The DNA of the CDR3 is TGTGCCACCAGCAGACGCCGGCAGTCCGGGGAGCTGTTTTTT.

Concerning this clonotype: At one end, the junction sequence differs from germline, possibly due to a read error. The rearrangement uses TRBV5-1 and TRBJ1-2; D unresolved. The CDR3 length is 12 residues. Germline V gene data show CDR1 as SGHRS and CDR2 as YFSETQ. The CDR3 bases are TGCGCCAGCATCTTGGATTCCCTGGGCTACACCTTC. Translation: CASILDSLGYTF.

The gene calls are TRBV28 and TRBJ1-1; D is ambiguous. From germline, CDR1 is MDHEN and CDR2 SYDVKM. V was trimmed by 2 bases and J by 5 bases, leaving 12 bases between them. The CDR3 length is 14 residues. The CDR3 DNA reads TGTGCCAGCAGTTTAACGGCGGGAGGGACTGAAGCTTTCTTT. This translates into CASSLTAGGTEAFF.

This clonotype was observed at least ten times. The J gene is TRBJ1-1, the V gene TRBV6-1, with D maybe TRBD1 (5 bases). Germline V gives CDR1 MNHNS, CDR2 SASEGT. This CDR3 is built from 12 residues. V dropped 1 base and J dropped 7 bases, with 7 bases sitting between them. CDR3 sequence (DNA): TGTGCCAGCAGTGAAGGACAGTATGAAGCTTTCTTT. Amino acid sequence: CASSEGQYEAFF.

Many counts were recorded for this clonotype. V is TRBV12-3 or TRBV12-4 and J is TRBJ2-3; 7 bases match TRBD2. V was pared by 3 bases and J by 6 bases, with 6 bases of the junction left unmatched. The CDR3 loop spans 14 amino acids. CDR3 sequence reads: CASSFAGEGDTQYF. CDR3 bases: TGTGCCAGCAGTTTTGCTGGGGAGGGTGATACGCAGTATTTT.

This clonotype appeared a single time. The V gene is TRBV5-1, the J gene TRBJ1-2, with 7 bases lining up with TRBD1. V shed 0 bases and J 8 bases; nucleotides not matched to a gene: 7. This CDR3 region has 14 residues. Germline CDR1 is SGHRS and CDR2 is YFSETQ. The CDR3 sequence is CASSLEDRLGGYTF. The CDR3 DNA follows: TGCGCCAGCAGCTTGGAGGACAGGTTGGGAGGCTACACCTTC.

Ten or more counts support this clonotype. A junction end diverges from the germline sequence, so it may reflect a read error. The CDR3: CATSDHGLAEEAQYF. CDR3 sequence (DNA): TGTGCCACCAGTGACCACGGACTAGCGGAAGAGGCCCAGTACTTC. The V and J genes are TRBV24-1 and TRBJ2-5; 10 bases are a match to TRBD2. CDR3 length equals 15 residues. Germline assignment: CDR1 KGHDR and CDR2 SFDVKD.

This clonotype was observed many times. This chain uses TRBV24-1 with TRBJ2-2; D is uncertain. V dropped 9 bases and J dropped 3 bases, with 7 bases sitting between them. This CDR3 region has 12 residues. Germline CDR1 and CDR2: KGHDR and SFDVKD. The CDR3 loop reads CATSTDTGELFF. The CDR3 nucleotides read TGTGCCACCTCTACAGACACCGGGGAGCTGTTTTTT.

The chain has TRBV5-1 and TRBJ1-1; no clear D. CDR1 is SGHRS and CDR2 is YFSETQ in the germline V gene. The CDR3 covers 14 residues. The V end lost 4 bases, the J end lost 0 bases, and 10 bases lay between the germline ends. The CDR3 coding sequence is TGCGCCAGCAGCAACGTCAGAATGAACACTGAAGCTTTCTTT. Protein: CASSNVRMNTEAFF.

This clonotype was counted many times. The chain links TRBV6-1 to TRBJ1-2, with D hard to call. The germline V and J ends were trimmed by 11 bases and 0 bases, with 13 bases remaining between them. The V gene's germline CDR1 is MNHNS and CDR2 SASEGT. This CDR3 spans 13 amino acids. CDR3 nucleotides: TGTGCCGCCGGGGATCCAGCTAACTATGGCTACACCTTC. Its protein product is CAAGDPANYGYTF.

There are many counts of this clonotype. The CDR3 DNA reads as TGTGCCAGCAGCGAAACTAGCGGGGGTTCCTACGAGCAGTACTTC. This gives the protein CASSETSGGSYEQYF. This rearrangement joins TRBV7-9 to TRBJ2-7; 11 positions agree with TRBD2. Germline values: CDR1 SEHNR, CDR2 FQNEAQ (reference sequence). J lost 1 base, V lost 5 bases, and 4 bases had no gene match. This CDR3 has 15 amino acids.

This clonotype was recorded at least ten times. The chain recombines TRBV20-1 with TRBJ2-5; D perhaps matches TRBD2 (5 bases). V was pared by 3 bases and J by 2 bases, with 10 bases between. This CDR3 comprises 13 residues. In germline, CDR1 is DFQATT, CDR2 SNEGSKA (reference sequence). The CDR3 here is CSASGLRQETQYF. In DNA form, the CDR3 reads TGCAGTGCTAGTGGACTCCGGCAAGAGACCCAGTACTTC.

This clonotype was counted between two and nine times. The genes are TRBV3-1 and TRBJ2-7, with a weak D call TRBD2 (7 bases). Trimming left V 0 bases short and J 0 bases short, with 18 bases between. Germline values: CDR1 LGHDT, CDR2 YNNKEL (reference sequence). The CDR3 covers 18 residues. CDR3 bases: TGTGCCAGCAGCCAAGAGCAGTACCGGGGGGCTATCTCCTACGAGCAGTACTTC. It translates to CASSQEQYRGAISYEQYF.

Many counts were recorded for this clonotype. This rearrangement joins TRBV28 to TRBJ1-2; TRBD1 aligns across 7 bases. This CDR3 region has 15 residues. Trimming took 3 bases from V and 3 from J; bases not matched to a gene: 7. CDR1 is MDHEN and CDR2 is SYDVKM in the germline V gene. The CDR3 protein is CASSFGDRPYYGYTF. The CDR3 coding sequence is TGTGCCAGCAGTTTCGGGGACAGACCTTACTATGGCTACACCTTC.